The TCR beta chain under discussion was sequenced for a study of blood T cell repertoires in COVID-19. The ends were cut back, 1 base at V and 0 bases at J, with 10 bases in the middle. The CDR3 is 15 residues long. Germline V gene lookup returns CDR1 MGHRA and CDR2 YSYEKL. Profiled with immunoSEQ multiplex PCR; TCRdb holds only in-frame clones, not every one. The sample lists fewer than 300,000 clones; around 89% were seen once. The participants were between 18 and 89 years old and came from 20 to 30 US areas. In assigning cohorts, the study relied on participant-reported clinical history. Sequenced material: PBMCs or T cells enriched from blood (not recorded which). The receptor comes from a man in his forties who had recovered from COVID-19. V usage is TRBV4-1 and J usage is TRBJ2-7; D perhaps matches TRBD1 (5 bases). The CDR3 loop is CASSQGQSSSYEQYF. For the CDR3, the DNA is TGCGCCAGCAGCCAAGGACAGTCGAGCTCCTACGAGCAGTACTTC.